This is a list of T cell receptor beta chains from one sample in a study of cytotoxic CD8 clonotypes in ibrutinib-treated CLL. Profiling relied on immunoSEQ multiplex PCR, and the TCRdb table lists in-frame clones only, not all of them. The data contain around 160,000 clones, roughly four fifths of them singletons. The source material was PBMCs, sampled after 12 months of ibrutinib treatment. These receptors originate from a human donor with chronic lymphocytic leukemia. Each CDR3 is given with its conserved first and last residue. D genes are given only for firm matches. Clone size is given for some rows only: seen once, a few or many times, or a class if the clone is expanded.

j_call: TRBJ2-5
clone_size: .
v_call: TRBV5-1
d_call: .
cdr3_nt: TGCGCCAGCAGCGTCAGGGTTTATGAGGAGACCCAGTACTTC
cdr3_aa: CASSVRVYEETQYF

j_call: TRBJ1-2
clone_size: .
v_call: TRBV6-5
d_call: .
cdr3_nt: TGTGCCAGCAGCTCCGAGGGGCAGTCCTATGGCTACACCTTC
cdr3_aa: CASSSEGQSYGYTF

j_call: TRBJ2-1
clone_size: .
v_call: TRBV4-3
d_call: TRBD2
cdr3_nt: TGCGCCAGCAGCCAAGTACTAGCGGGGTACAATGAGCAGTTCTTC
cdr3_aa: CASSQVLAGYNEQFF

j_call: TRBJ2-5
clone_size: .
v_call: TRBV4-2
d_call: TRBD2
cdr3_nt: TGTGCCAGCAGCCTAACTAGCGAGGAGACCCAGTACTTC
cdr3_aa: CASSLTSEETQYF

j_call: TRBJ2-2
clone_size: once
v_call: TRBV5-5
d_call: TRBD2
cdr3_nt: TGTGCCAGCAGCTCCCGGGTTAGCGGGAGTTTGGCCGGGGAGCTGTTTTTT
cdr3_aa: CASSSRVSGSLAGELFF

j_call: TRBJ2-4
clone_size: .
v_call: TRBV4-3
d_call: .
cdr3_nt: TGCGCCAGCAGCCAAGTCGAGTCAGTATCCCGGGACATTCAGTACTTC
cdr3_aa: CASSQVESVSRDIQYF

j_call: TRBJ2-2
clone_size: .
v_call: TRBV18
d_call: .
cdr3_nt: TGTGCCAGCTCACCAAAATTCGGACGGCAGTTCGCGAACACCGGGGAGCTGTTTTTT
cdr3_aa: CASSPKFGRQFANTGELFF

j_call: TRBJ2-7
clone_size: .
v_call: TRBV29-1
d_call: .
cdr3_nt: TGCAGCGTTGAAACGGGGCAGACGACCGAGCAGTACTTC
cdr3_aa: CSVETGQTTEQYF

j_call: TRBJ1-5
clone_size: few
v_call: TRBV28
d_call: .
cdr3_nt: TGTGCCAGCAGTCCCCGGCCCGTCTATAGCAATCAGCCCCAGCATTTT
cdr3_aa: CASSPRPVYSNQPQHF

j_call: TRBJ2-2
clone_size: .
v_call: TRBV12-5
d_call: .
cdr3_nt: TGTGCTAGTGGTTCGACCTCGACAGCGACGAACACCGGGGAGCTGTTTTTT
cdr3_aa: CASGSTSTATNTGELFF

j_call: TRBJ1-4
clone_size: .
v_call: TRBV7-9
d_call: .
cdr3_nt: TGTGCCAGCAGCTCGACAGAAGGAGGGGAAAAACTGTTTTTT
cdr3_aa: CASSSTEGGEKLFF

j_call: TRBJ1-4
clone_size: .
v_call: TRBV25-1
d_call: TRBD1
cdr3_nt: TGTGCCAGCAGTGAACTGGGGACAGGGCTGCAGGTCGAAAAACTGTTTTTT
cdr3_aa: CASSELGTGLQVEKLFF

j_call: TRBJ1-2
clone_size: .
v_call: TRBV28
d_call: .
cdr3_nt: TGTGCCAGCAGTTTAGGTCAGGGCTACACCTTC
cdr3_aa: CASSLGQGYTF

j_call: TRBJ2-4
clone_size: .
v_call: TRBV7-2
d_call: .
cdr3_nt: TGTGCCAGCAGCCCAAACAGGGACCAAAACATTCAGTACTTC
cdr3_aa: CASSPNRDQNIQYF

j_call: TRBJ1-2
clone_size: once
v_call: TRBV5-6
d_call: TRBD1
cdr3_nt: TGTGCCAGCAGCTTGGTTGGGGACAGGGGGCGCGGAGGCTACACCTTC
cdr3_aa: CASSLVGDRGRGGYTF

j_call: TRBJ1-2
clone_size: .
v_call: TRBV15
d_call: .
cdr3_nt: TGTGCCACCAGCAGAGATCGGGTGGGGGCTTCCTATGGCTACACCTTC
cdr3_aa: CATSRDRVGASYGYTF

j_call: TRBJ1-3
clone_size: many
v_call: TRBV6-1
d_call: .
cdr3_nt: TGTGCCAGTATACAAGCTGGAAACACCATATATTTT
cdr3_aa: CASIQAGNTIYF

j_call: TRBJ2-1
clone_size: once
v_call: TRBV6-5
d_call: TRBD2
cdr3_nt: TGTGCCAGCAGTGTTAGCGGGGGGGGCCGCGATGAGCAGTTCTTC
cdr3_aa: CASSVSGGGRDEQFF

j_call: TRBJ2-5
clone_size: few
v_call: TRBV18
d_call: .
cdr3_nt: TGTGCCAGCTCACCACTTCCCCCCGGGAGAGGGAAGACCCAGTACTTC
cdr3_aa: CASSPLPPGRGKTQYF

j_call: TRBJ1-6
clone_size: .
v_call: TRBV7-9
d_call: TRBD1
cdr3_nt: TGTGCCAGCAGCCTCGGGACAGGGGTAGGATCACCCCTCCACTTT
cdr3_aa: CASSLGTGVGSPLHF

j_call: TRBJ2-7
clone_size: .
v_call: TRBV28
d_call: TRBD2
cdr3_nt: TGTGCCAGCAGCTGGACTAGCGGGAGTCGGGAGCAGTACTTC
cdr3_aa: CASSWTSGSREQYF

j_call: TRBJ2-7
clone_size: once
v_call: TRBV7-2
d_call: .
cdr3_nt: TGTGCCAGCAGCTTCGGCGTGGAGCAGTACTTC
cdr3_aa: CASSFGVEQYF

j_call: TRBJ2-3
clone_size: .
v_call: TRBV29-1
d_call: .
cdr3_nt: TGCAGCGTTAGTGGGTTGGGGGGCACAGATACGCAGTATTTT
cdr3_aa: CSVSGLGGTDTQYF

j_call: TRBJ1-4
clone_size: once
v_call: TRBV5-1
d_call: TRBD1
cdr3_nt: TGCGCCAGCAGCCTAGCCCGACAGGGTTACTTTGCAACTAATGAAAAACTGTTTTTT
cdr3_aa: CASSLARQGYFATNEKLFF

j_call: TRBJ2-1
clone_size: .
v_call: TRBV7-8
d_call: TRBD2
cdr3_nt: TGTGCCAGCAGCTTAGCGGATGGTATTGGGCTAGCGGGGGCGGATGACAATGAGCAGTTCTTC
cdr3_aa: CASSLADGIGLAGADDNEQFF

j_call: TRBJ2-3
clone_size: .
v_call: TRBV7-6
d_call: .
cdr3_nt: TGTGCCAGCAGCTTAGTGGGGGGAGATACGCAGTATTTT
cdr3_aa: CASSLVGGDTQYF

j_call: TRBJ1-1
clone_size: .
v_call: TRBV10-1
d_call: .
cdr3_nt: TGCGCCAGCAGCGCCTCTCGATTTAGGAGAGGCAATCTTGGCACTATGAACACTGAAGCTTTCTTT
cdr3_aa: CASSASRFRRGNLGTMNTEAFF

j_call: TRBJ2-3
clone_size: .
v_call: TRBV28
d_call: .
cdr3_nt: TGTGCCAGCAGTTTGAGACTAACAACGCAGTATTTT
cdr3_aa: CASSLRLTTQYF

j_call: TRBJ2-7
clone_size: .
v_call: TRBV19
d_call: .
cdr3_nt: TGTGCCAGTAGTAGATCCGCCTACGAGCAGTACTTC
cdr3_aa: CASSRSAYEQYF

j_call: TRBJ2-3
clone_size: once
v_call: TRBV4-2
d_call: .
cdr3_nt: TGTGCCAGCAGCCAAGGATCTCAGCGGTTTTTAACTAGCACAGATACGCAGTATTTT
cdr3_aa: CASSQGSQRFLTSTDTQYF

j_call: TRBJ2-5
clone_size: .
v_call: TRBV6-6
d_call: .
cdr3_nt: TGTGCCAGCAGTTACGTTACCGAAGAGACCCAGTACTTC
cdr3_aa: CASSYVTEETQYF

j_call: TRBJ2-3
clone_size: .
v_call: TRBV7-2
d_call: .
cdr3_nt: TGTGCCAGCAGCTTAACAGGGTCCACAGATACGCAGTATTTT
cdr3_aa: CASSLTGSTDTQYF

j_call: TRBJ1-2
clone_size: .
v_call: TRBV5-1
d_call: .
cdr3_nt: TGCGCCAGCAGCTTGGACGGCAGGGTCATCTATGGCTACACCTTC
cdr3_aa: CASSLDGRVIYGYTF

j_call: TRBJ1-1
clone_size: .
v_call: TRBV4-2
d_call: .
cdr3_nt: TGTGCCAGCAGCCAAGACAGGGGAAGAACTGAAGCTTTCTTT
cdr3_aa: CASSQDRGRTEAFF

j_call: TRBJ2-7
clone_size: .
v_call: TRBV5-8
d_call: TRBD2
cdr3_nt: TGTGCCAGCAGCTTGGGAGCGGGAGCGTACGAGCAGTACTTC
cdr3_aa: CASSLGAGAYEQYF

j_call: TRBJ1-2
clone_size: .
v_call: TRBV7-9
d_call: .
cdr3_nt: TGTGCCAGCAGCTTAGGGGGATCACCGGCCCGCAGCAGCTATGGCTGCACCTTC
cdr3_aa: CASSLGGSPARSSYGCTF

j_call: TRBJ1-2
clone_size: once
v_call: TRBV5-6
d_call: TRBD1
cdr3_nt: TGTGCCAGCACCGGGACAGGGGCTGGTAGGAGCGTTGGCTACACCTTC
cdr3_aa: CASTGTGAGRSVGYTF

j_call: TRBJ2-1
clone_size: .
v_call: TRBV7-8
d_call: TRBD2
cdr3_nt: TGTGCCAGCAGCTTAGCGGTTACTAGTAGCGGGAGGGGCAATGAGCAGTTCTTC
cdr3_aa: CASSLAVTSSGRGNEQFF

j_call: TRBJ2-6
clone_size: .
v_call: TRBV25-1
d_call: TRBD1
cdr3_nt: TGTGCCAGCAGGTTGACGACAGGGGCCGGGGCCAACGTCCTGACTTTC
cdr3_aa: CASRLTTGAGANVLTF

j_call: TRBJ1-2
clone_size: .
v_call: TRBV7-9
d_call: .
cdr3_nt: TGTGCCAGCAGCTTAGCAGGTCGGGGGGCCCAACTTGGCTACACCTTC
cdr3_aa: CASSLAGRGAQLGYTF

j_call: TRBJ1-5
clone_size: .
v_call: TRBV6-5
d_call: .
cdr3_nt: TGTGCCAGCAGTCTCCCCAATCAGCCCCAGCATTTT
cdr3_aa: CASSLPNQPQHF

j_call: TRBJ2-7
clone_size: .
v_call: TRBV2
d_call: .
cdr3_nt: TGTGCCAGGGGGCAAAATTCCTACGAGCAGTACTTC
cdr3_aa: CARGQNSYEQYF

j_call: TRBJ1-1
clone_size: few
v_call: TRBV10-3
d_call: .
cdr3_nt: TGTGCCGTCCAGGGTCGATCAAAGAACACTGAAGCTTTCTTT
cdr3_aa: CAVQGRSKNTEAFF

j_call: TRBJ2-7
clone_size: .
v_call: TRBV11-1
d_call: .
cdr3_nt: TGTGCCAGCAGCTTGGGGGGTCTCTACGAGCAGTACTTC
cdr3_aa: CASSLGGLYEQYF

j_call: TRBJ2-5
clone_size: .
v_call: TRBV18
d_call: .
cdr3_nt: TGTGCCAGCTCACCGTACCAAGAGACCCAGTACTTC
cdr3_aa: CASSPYQETQYF

j_call: TRBJ2-7
clone_size: .
v_call: TRBV27
d_call: TRBD1
cdr3_nt: TGTGCCAGCAGGGGACAGGGCGCCTACGAGCAGTACTTC
cdr3_aa: CASRGQGAYEQYF

j_call: TRBJ2-1
clone_size: .
v_call: TRBV5-4
d_call: TRBD1
cdr3_nt: TGTGCCAGCAGCTCAACGGGACAGGGATACAATGAGCAGTTCTTC
cdr3_aa: CASSSTGQGYNEQFF

j_call: TRBJ1-2
clone_size: .
v_call: TRBV7-9
d_call: .
cdr3_nt: TGTGCCAGCGAACCCGGAGGTCGGCCGGACTATGGCTACACCTTC
cdr3_aa: CASEPGGRPDYGYTF

j_call: TRBJ1-3
clone_size: once
v_call: TRBV19
d_call: TRBD1
cdr3_nt: TGTGCCAGTGAACAGGGGGCTGGAAACACCATATATTTT
cdr3_aa: CASEQGAGNTIYF

j_call: TRBJ1-5
clone_size: many
v_call: TRBV10-1
d_call: .
cdr3_nt: TGCGCCAGCCCAAAGCAAGACAGGCGGGAAAAGCAGCCCCAGCATTTT
cdr3_aa: CASPKQDRREKQPQHF

j_call: TRBJ1-4
clone_size: .
v_call: TRBV28
d_call: TRBD1
cdr3_nt: TGTGCCAGCAGTGCCGGACAGGACCCTGAAAAACTGTTTTTT
cdr3_aa: CASSAGQDPEKLFF

j_call: TRBJ2-7
clone_size: .
v_call: TRBV29-1
d_call: .
cdr3_nt: TGCAGCGTTGAAGGAATCGGCCACTACGAGCAGTACTTC
cdr3_aa: CSVEGIGHYEQYF

j_call: TRBJ2-6
clone_size: .
v_call: TRBV7-2
d_call: .
cdr3_nt: TGTGCCAGCAGCTCGAAGACAGTGTCAGTTGGGGCCAACGTCCTGACTTTC
cdr3_aa: CASSSKTVSVGANVLTF

j_call: TRBJ2-3
clone_size: .
v_call: TRBV7-9
d_call: .
cdr3_nt: TGTGCCAGCAGCTGGAATGGGACGCAGTATTTT
cdr3_aa: CASSWNGTQYF

j_call: TRBJ2-7
clone_size: .
v_call: TRBV5-1
d_call: TRBD1
cdr3_nt: TGCGCCAGCAGCGGGGGACAGGGGGCCTACGAGCAGTACTTC
cdr3_aa: CASSGGQGAYEQYF